The rows below give T cell receptor beta chains drawn from one sample of a study of cytomegalovirus exposure and HLA in healthy donors. Sequencing used immunoSEQ multiplex PCR; TCRdb keeps in-frame clones, though not all of them. Altogether about 170,000 clones are present, around four fifths being singletons, with the ten largest covering 3% to 3.5%. Sequenced sample: PBMCs. The source is a female donor in good health and CMV-seronegative. Each CDR3 is given with its conserved first and last residue. Fields, in order: J gene, V gene, clone size, D gene, CDR3 protein, CDR3 DNA. D genes are given only for firm matches. Not every row has a clone size; where given, it reads once, few, many or a size class.

TRBJ1-6 TRBV19 few - CASRPEGRGKAGALHF TGTGCCAGTAGGCCAGAGGGACGGGGTAAAGCAGGGGCCCTCCACTTT
TRBJ2-2 TRBV10-3 - TRBD2 CAISGTGGTSGELFF TGTGCCATCTCCGGAACGGGGGGTACGTCTGGGGAGCTGTTTTTT
TRBJ2-2 TRBV9 - - CASSAVTGELFF TGTGCCAGCAGCGCAGTCACCGGGGAGCTGTTTTTT
TRBJ2-1 TRBV19 - TRBD2 CASSIGLAGDPYNEQFF TGTGCCAGTAGTATAGGACTAGCGGGAGACCCCTACAATGAGCAGTTCTTC
TRBJ2-1 TRBV7-3 - TRBD2 CASSSLAGGNYNEQFF TGTGCCAGCAGCTCCCTAGCGGGGGGGAACTACAATGAGCAGTTCTTC
TRBJ2-7 TRBV7-3 - TRBD1 CASSLGTGGREQYF TGTGCCAGCAGCTTAGGGACAGGGGGGCGGGAGCAGTACTTC
TRBJ2-5 TRBV5-4 - TRBD2 CASSWDYTRETQYF TGTGCCAGCAGCTGGGACTACACCCGGGAGACCCAGTACTTC
TRBJ1-5 TRBV6-1 - - CASTRGDGNQPQHF TGTGCCAGCACCAGGGGCGATGGCAATCAGCCCCAGCATTTT
TRBJ2-5 TRBV5-1 few TRBD2 CASKLGPSGRGYQETQYF TGCGCCAGCAAGCTTGGTCCTAGCGGGAGGGGGTACCAAGAGACCCAGTACTTC
TRBJ1-1 TRBV7-9 once TRBD1 CASSFWDSGDTEAFF TGTGCCAGCAGCTTTTGGGACAGTGGTGACACTGAAGCTTTCTTT
TRBJ1-6 TRBV30 - TRBD1 CASGTGRDSPLHF TGTGCCTCTGGGACAGGGAGAGATTCACCCCTCCACTTT
TRBJ1-1 TRBV19 - - CASTTRQVNTEAFF TGTGCCAGTACCACTAGGCAGGTGAACACTGAAGCTTTCTTT
TRBJ2-7 TRBV6-1 - - CASRSGPSISYEQYF TGTGCCAGCAGAAGCGGGCCCTCCATCTCCTACGAGCAGTACTTC
TRBJ1-2 TRBV2 - - CASMDNRNYGYTF TGTGCCAGCATGGACAATCGGAACTATGGCTACACCTTC
TRBJ2-5 TRBV18 - TRBD1 CASSPDRGLLETQYF TGTGCCAGCTCACCAGACAGGGGGCTTCTGGAGACCCAGTACTTC
TRBJ1-1 TRBV18 - - CASSPSGVNTEAFF TGTGCCAGCTCACCATCAGGGGTGAACACTGAAGCTTTCTTT
TRBJ2-1 TRBV30 - TRBD2 CAWSVLSGGADEQFF TGTGCCTGGAGTGTACTAAGCGGGGGGGCTGATGAGCAGTTCTTC
TRBJ2-5 TRBV11-3 - TRBD1 CASSRGGQGSETQYF TGTGCCAGTAGTCGGGGAGGACAGGGGTCGGAGACCCAGTACTTC
TRBJ2-7 TRBV2 - TRBD1 CATQGASYEQYF TGTGCCACGCAGGGGGCCAGTTACGAGCAGTACTTC
TRBJ2-3 TRBV28 - TRBD2 CASSPLRGGGTDTQYF TGTGCCAGCAGTCCCCTGCGGGGGGGTGGGACAGATACGCAGTATTTT
TRBJ2-7 TRBV11-1 - - CASSLLQGGYEQYF TGTGCCAGCAGCTTACTACAGGGTGGCTACGAGCAGTACTTC
TRBJ1-3 TRBV28 - - CAIRTASSGNTIYF TGTGCCATCAGGACTGCAAGCTCTGGAAACACCATATATTTT
TRBJ2-7 TRBV15 - TRBD1 CATSRDRDEQYF TGTGCCACCAGCAGGGACAGGGATGAGCAGTACTTC
TRBJ1-4 TRBV21-1 - - CASSKANARTGDNEKLFF TGTGCCAGCAGCAAAGCGAACGCTCGGACAGGGGATAATGAAAAACTGTTTTTT
TRBJ1-2 TRBV30 - TRBD1 CAWVTGGGCGYTF TGTGCCTGGGTCACAGGGGGGGGGTGTGGCTACACCTTC
TRBJ2-1 TRBV15 - TRBD1 CATSGGTGHYNEQFF TGTGCCACCAGCGGGGGGACAGGTCACTACAATGAGCAGTTCTTC
TRBJ2-7 TRBV7-2 - TRBD2 CASSLDSLGLAYEQYF TGTGCCAGCAGCTTAGACTCGCTTGGACTAGCCTACGAGCAGTACTTC
TRBJ1-3 TRBV5-5 - TRBD1 CASSSGQSSGNTIYF TGTGCCAGCAGTTCGGGACAGTCCTCTGGAAACACCATATATTTT
TRBJ2-7 TRBV5-4 - TRBD2 CASSPRLAGVTYEQYF TGTGCCAGCAGCCCGAGACTAGCGGGAGTTACTTACGAGCAGTACTTC
TRBJ2-1 TRBV5-4 - TRBD2 CASSLEGGRVNEQFF TGTGCCAGCAGCTTGGAAGGCGGGAGGGTCAATGAGCAGTTCTTC
TRBJ2-7 TRBV19 - TRBD1 CASSTRDRAGYEQYF TGTGCCAGTAGTACCAGAGACAGGGCCGGGTACGAGCAGTACTTC
TRBJ2-7 TRBV30 once TRBD2 CAWSVTSGSYEQYF TGTGCCTGGAGTGTGACTAGCGGGAGCTACGAGCAGTACTTC
TRBJ1-6 TRBV18 - TRBD1 CASSPLGTGDNNSPLHF TGTGCCAGCTCACCGCTGGGGACAGGGGATAATAATTCACCCCTTCACTTT
TRBJ2-7 TRBV7-9 - - CASSPSWGVGDEQYF TGTGCCAGTAGCCCTTCGTGGGGGGTCGGTGACGAGCAGTACTTC
TRBJ2-2 TRBV6-5 - TRBD1 CASRGQGRPGELFF TGTGCCAGCAGGGGACAGGGGAGGCCCGGGGAGCTGTTTTTT
TRBJ1-1 TRBV18 - - CASSPPQGQDTEAFF TGTGCCAGCTCACCACCGCAGGGCCAGGACACTGAAGCTTTCTTT
TRBJ2-1 TRBV23-1 - TRBD2 CASITREDGEQFF TGCGCCAGCATCACGCGGGAGGACGGTGAGCAGTTCTTC
TRBJ1-1 TRBV18 - - CASSLYGPENTEAFF TGTGCCAGCTCACTGTATGGGCCAGAGAACACTGAAGCTTTCTTT
TRBJ2-7 TRBV11-3 - - CASSSLGASEQYF TGTGCCAGCAGCTCCCTAGGGGCATCCGAGCAGTACTTC
TRBJ1-6 TRBV11-2 - TRBD1 CASSLDPGQVASPLHF TGTGCCAGCAGCTTAGATCCGGGACAGGTCGCTTCACCCCTCCACTTT
TRBJ2-1 TRBV5-4 - - CASSSTGTYNEQFF TGTGCCAGCAGTTCCACCGGGACCTACAATGAGCAGTTCTTC
TRBJ1-3 TRBV19 - - CASSPHPRDTSGNTIYF TGTGCCAGTAGTCCACACCCCCGGGACACCTCTGGAAACACCATATATTTT
TRBJ2-7 TRBV20-1 - - CSARVSYEQYF TGCAGTGCTAGAGTATCCTACGAGCAGTACTTC
TRBJ1-5 TRBV2 few - CASSEDLYQPQHF TGTGCCAGCAGTGAAGATCTGTATCAGCCCCAGCATTTT
TRBJ2-7 TRBV5-1 - - CASSLAFSSYEQYF TGCGCCAGCAGCTTGGCCTTTAGCTCCTACGAGCAGTACTTC
TRBJ2-1 TRBV6-4 - - CASSDEVRPSSYNEQFF TGTGCCAGCAGTGACGAGGTTAGGCCAAGCTCCTACAATGAGCAGTTCTTC